The sequence of this T cell receptor (beta chain) was determined in a study of PD-L1 blockade in urothelial cancer (dated 2017 in TCRdb). Regarding the research as a whole: Every patient began therapy around 2014 and was given atezolizumab 1,200 mg intravenously every 3 weeks. About 90% of the roughly 29 patients were identified as males with urothelial cancer of bladder origin, and a prior smoking history was reported by 18 of 29 patients. An ECOG performance status of 0 or 1 was recorded for the patients, and 0 to 3 prior chemotherapy regimens had been received by the patients. Blood samples were analyzed at 3 weeks after treatment start (second dose) and at 6 weeks after treatment start. Blood samples yielded a median of 141,255 T cells and around 80,000 unique TCRs, with median clonality 0.080. An exploratory multi-omic analysis was conducted of the somatic, immune and clinical correlates of response to PD-L1 blockade with atezolizumab in urothelial cancer. Pretreatment tumor samples, along with matched peripheral blood serially collected before and after atezolizumab treatment, were subjected to TCR sequencing. Progression-free survival longer than 6 months counted as durable clinical benefit, and TCR features were additionally tested against both progression-free and overall survival. Whole exome sequencing and RNA sequencing of pretreatment tumors were performed alongside TCR sequencing in the same patients. Durable clinical benefit was achieved by nine patients but not by the remaining 20. Pretreatment blood TCR-seq was available for about 30 patients, at least one posttreatment blood collection was obtained for approximately 25 patients, and tumor TCR-seq was available for approximately 25 patients. The paper as a whole reports these results and caveats: Improved progression-free and overall survival was found to be associated with pretreatment peripheral blood TCR clonality below the median. Greater expansion of tumor-associated TCR clones in peripheral blood 3 weeks after the start of treatment was observed in patients with durable benefit (n of about 21, p = 0.022). Because of the small sample size (n of about 29) and the many exploratory analyses performed, the results are intended to be regarded as hypothesis-generating.

The time point label of this sample denotes: peripheral blood 6 weeks after treatment start. The cohort included some 30 patients with locally advanced or metastatic urothelial carcinoma who were treated at Memorial Sloan Kettering on a trial protocol. Peripheral blood mononuclear cells were collected pretreatment and during treatment, with between 1 and 8 total time points per patient. The Qiagen DNeasy Blood extraction kit was used to purify genomic DNA from total PBMCs and tumor samples. PBMCs were collected pretreatment and during treatment and were isolated and stored as previously described. Synthetic TCR analog templates were spiked into each PCR so that absolute template abundance could be estimated from read counts. TCRbeta CDR3 regions were amplified from genomic DNA with bias-controlled V and J gene primers using the immunoSEQ assay. Sequencing of rearranged TCRbeta segments was performed at approximately 20X coverage. The paper's data handling went like this. Clustering was used to correct sequencing errors, and CDR3s were annotated against IMGT to assign V, D and J genes. Downstream analyses used only productive TCRbeta rearrangements and left out out-of-frame or stop-codon sequences. To compute clonality, Shannon entropy was normalized by the log of the number of unique productive sequences and then subtracted from one. Fisher's exact test with Benjamini-Hochberg correction, at a threshold of adjusted p below 0.01, was used to find clones that differed between time points or between blood and tumor. TCRdb mirrors the immuneACCESS table, restricted to in-frame sequences. Some clones are absent from its copies; in checked studies, under half trace to an unresolved V gene, and the reason for the others is unknown. The V and J calls and clone size were taken over from that table, and D and trimming were inferred from the DNA. The sample table records some 40,000 clones; approximately 80% of these occur just once. The ten largest clones take up 10% to 13% of the sample.

This clone was counted between two and nine times. This clone's antigen is unknown. Base-call qualities are not available, and no considerably larger clone is one nucleotide away. CDR1 and CDR2 are drawn from the germline V gene: SGHAT, FQNNGV. Including the terminal cysteine and phenylalanine, the CDR3 comprises 18 residues. Only the CDR3 part of the read is kept: 54 bases, read in frame from the first base. The V and J ends are trimmed by 5 bases and 1 base, leaving 20 bases between them. The material was PBMCs, obtained around atezolizumab (anti-PD-L1) treatment. Here the chain combines TRBV11-2 and TRBJ2-2; a tentative D call is TRBD1 (8 bases match). This TCR came from a man aged 40-55 years with urothelial cancer. The DNA sequence is TGTGCCAGCAGCCGCGGTGGGGGGGACAGGTGGAACACCGGGGAGCTGTTTTTT. It codes for CASSRGGGDRWNTGELFF.